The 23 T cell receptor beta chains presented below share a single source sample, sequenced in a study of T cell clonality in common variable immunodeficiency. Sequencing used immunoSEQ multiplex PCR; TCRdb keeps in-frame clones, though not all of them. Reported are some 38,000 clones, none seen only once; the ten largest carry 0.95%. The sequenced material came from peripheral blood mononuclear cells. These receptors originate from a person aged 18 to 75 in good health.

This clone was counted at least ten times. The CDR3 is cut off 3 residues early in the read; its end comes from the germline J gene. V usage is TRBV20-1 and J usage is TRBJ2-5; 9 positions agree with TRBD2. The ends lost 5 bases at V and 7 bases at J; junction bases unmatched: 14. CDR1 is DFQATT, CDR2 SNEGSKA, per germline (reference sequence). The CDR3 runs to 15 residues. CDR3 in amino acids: CSAELSGGKSGTQYF. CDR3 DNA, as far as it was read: TGCAGTGCTGAGCTCAGCGGGGGGAAAAGTGGGACC.

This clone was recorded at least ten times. The CDR3: CASSQTRDRIYEQYF. CDR3 bases read: TGTGCCAGCAGCCAAACCCGGGACAGGATTTACGAG. The chain recombines TRBV7-2 with TRBJ2-7; 8 positions agree with TRBD1. The read ends 3 residues early relative to the CDR3; the germline J gene fills the gap. Germline trimming cut 5 bases from V and 4 bases from J; bases unmatched to any gene: 10. From germline, CDR1 is SGHTA and CDR2 FQGNSA. There are 15 residues in the CDR3.

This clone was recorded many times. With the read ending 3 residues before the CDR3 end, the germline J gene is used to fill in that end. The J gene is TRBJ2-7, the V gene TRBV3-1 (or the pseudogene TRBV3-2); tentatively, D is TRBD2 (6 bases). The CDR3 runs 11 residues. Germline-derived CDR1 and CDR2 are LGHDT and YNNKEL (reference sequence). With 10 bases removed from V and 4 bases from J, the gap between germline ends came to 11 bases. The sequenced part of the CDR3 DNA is TGTGCCACGGGGGTTGGTTACGAG. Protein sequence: CATGVGYE. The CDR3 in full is CATGVGYEQYF.

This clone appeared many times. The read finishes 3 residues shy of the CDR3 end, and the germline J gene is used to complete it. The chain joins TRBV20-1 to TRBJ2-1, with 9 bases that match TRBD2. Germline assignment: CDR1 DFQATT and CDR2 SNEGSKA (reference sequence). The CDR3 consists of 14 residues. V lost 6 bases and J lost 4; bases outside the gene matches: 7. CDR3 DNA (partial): TGCAGTGCGGAAACTAGCGGGCAATACAATGAG. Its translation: CSAETSGQYNE. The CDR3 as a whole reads CSAETSGQYNEQFF.

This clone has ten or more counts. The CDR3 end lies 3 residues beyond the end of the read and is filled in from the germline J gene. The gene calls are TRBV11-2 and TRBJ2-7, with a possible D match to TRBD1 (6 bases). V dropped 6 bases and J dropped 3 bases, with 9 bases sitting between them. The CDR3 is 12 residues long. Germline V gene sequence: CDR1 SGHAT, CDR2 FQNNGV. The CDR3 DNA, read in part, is TGTGCCAGCAGTCCACAGGGCTACGAG. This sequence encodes CASSPQGYE. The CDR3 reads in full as CASSPQGYEQYF.

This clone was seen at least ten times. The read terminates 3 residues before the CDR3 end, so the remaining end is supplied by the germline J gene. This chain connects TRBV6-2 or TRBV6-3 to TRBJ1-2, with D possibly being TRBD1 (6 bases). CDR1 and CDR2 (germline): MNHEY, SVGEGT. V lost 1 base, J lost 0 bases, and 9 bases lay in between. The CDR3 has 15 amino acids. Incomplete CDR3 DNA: TGTGCCAGCAGTTACTGGGGACAAGCTAACTATGGC. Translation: CASSYWGQANYG. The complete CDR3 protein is CASSYWGQANYGYTF.

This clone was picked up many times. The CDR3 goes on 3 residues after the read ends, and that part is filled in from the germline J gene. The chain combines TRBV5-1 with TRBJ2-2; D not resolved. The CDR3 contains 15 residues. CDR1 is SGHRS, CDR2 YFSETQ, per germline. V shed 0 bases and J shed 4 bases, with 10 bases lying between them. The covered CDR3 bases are TGCGCCAGCAGCTTGGTAGCCATGGGCACCGGGGAG. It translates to CASSLVAMGTGE. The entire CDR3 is CASSLVAMGTGELFF. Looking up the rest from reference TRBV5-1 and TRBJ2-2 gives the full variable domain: KAGVTQTPRYLIKTRGQQVTLSCSPISGHRSVSWYQQTPGQGLQFLFEYFSETQRNKGNFPGRFSGRQFSNSRSEMNVSTLELGDSALYLCASSLVAMGTGELFFGEGSRLTVL.

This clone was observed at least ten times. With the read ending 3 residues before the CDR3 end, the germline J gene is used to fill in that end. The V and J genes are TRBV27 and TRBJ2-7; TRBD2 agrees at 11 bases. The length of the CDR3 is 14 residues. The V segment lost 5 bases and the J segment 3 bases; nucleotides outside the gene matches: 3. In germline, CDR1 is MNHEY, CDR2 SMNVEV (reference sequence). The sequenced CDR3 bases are TGTGCCAGCAGTGTGGGACTAGCGGACTACGAG. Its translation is CASSVGLADYE. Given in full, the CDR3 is CASSVGLADYEQYF.

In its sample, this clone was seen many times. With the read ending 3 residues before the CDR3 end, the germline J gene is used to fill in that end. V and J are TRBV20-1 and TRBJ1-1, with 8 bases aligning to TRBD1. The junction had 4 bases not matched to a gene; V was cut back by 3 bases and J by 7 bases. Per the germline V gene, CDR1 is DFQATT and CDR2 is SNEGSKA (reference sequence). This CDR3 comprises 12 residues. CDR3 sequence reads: CSASRQGHEAFF. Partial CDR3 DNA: TGCAGTGCTAGCCGACAGGGGCATGAA.

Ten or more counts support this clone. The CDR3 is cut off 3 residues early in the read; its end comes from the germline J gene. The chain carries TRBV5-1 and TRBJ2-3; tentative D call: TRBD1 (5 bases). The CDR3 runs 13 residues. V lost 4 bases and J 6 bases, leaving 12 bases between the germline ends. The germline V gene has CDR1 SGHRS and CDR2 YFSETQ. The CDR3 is CASSAPGADTQYF. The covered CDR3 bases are TGCGCCAGCAGCGCCCCTGGGGCGGATACG.

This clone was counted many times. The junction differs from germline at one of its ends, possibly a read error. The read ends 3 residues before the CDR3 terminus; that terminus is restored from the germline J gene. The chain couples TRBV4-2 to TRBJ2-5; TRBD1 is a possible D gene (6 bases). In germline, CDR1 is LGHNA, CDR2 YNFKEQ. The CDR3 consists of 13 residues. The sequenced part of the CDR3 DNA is TGCGCCAGCAGCCAGGCAGGGGCCCTTACC. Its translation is CASSQAGALT. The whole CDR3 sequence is CASSQAGALTQYF.

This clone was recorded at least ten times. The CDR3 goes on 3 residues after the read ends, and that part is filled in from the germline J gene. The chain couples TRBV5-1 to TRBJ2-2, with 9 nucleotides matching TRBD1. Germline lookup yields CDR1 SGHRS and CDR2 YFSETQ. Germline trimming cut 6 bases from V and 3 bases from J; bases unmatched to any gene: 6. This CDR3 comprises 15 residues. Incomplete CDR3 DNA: TGCGCCAGCACCGCCGGGGACAGGGACACCGGGGAG. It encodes CASTAGDRDTGE. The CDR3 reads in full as CASTAGDRDTGELFF.

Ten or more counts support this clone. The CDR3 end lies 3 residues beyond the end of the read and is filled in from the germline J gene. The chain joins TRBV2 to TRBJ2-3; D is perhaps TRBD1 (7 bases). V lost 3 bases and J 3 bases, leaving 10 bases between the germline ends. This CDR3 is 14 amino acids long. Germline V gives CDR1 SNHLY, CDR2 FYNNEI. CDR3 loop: CASSDPGGTDTQYF. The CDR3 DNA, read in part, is TGTGCCAGCAGTGACCCAGGGGGGACAGATACG.

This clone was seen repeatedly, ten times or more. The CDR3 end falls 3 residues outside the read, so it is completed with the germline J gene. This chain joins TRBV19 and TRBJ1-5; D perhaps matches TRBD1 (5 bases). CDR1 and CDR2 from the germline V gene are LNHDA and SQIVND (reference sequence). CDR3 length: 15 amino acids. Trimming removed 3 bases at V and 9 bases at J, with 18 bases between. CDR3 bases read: TGTGCCAGTAGTATTGATTGGGGCAACTCGGGGCCC. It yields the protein CASSIDWGNSGP. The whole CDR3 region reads CASSIDWGNSGPQHF.

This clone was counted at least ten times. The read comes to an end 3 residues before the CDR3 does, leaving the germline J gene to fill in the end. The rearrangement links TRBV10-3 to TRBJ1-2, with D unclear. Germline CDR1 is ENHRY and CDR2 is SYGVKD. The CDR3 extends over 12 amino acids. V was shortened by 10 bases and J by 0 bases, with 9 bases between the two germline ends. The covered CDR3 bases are TGTGCCAGCGGAGTAGCTAACTATGGC. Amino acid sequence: CASGVANYG. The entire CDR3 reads CASGVANYGYTF.

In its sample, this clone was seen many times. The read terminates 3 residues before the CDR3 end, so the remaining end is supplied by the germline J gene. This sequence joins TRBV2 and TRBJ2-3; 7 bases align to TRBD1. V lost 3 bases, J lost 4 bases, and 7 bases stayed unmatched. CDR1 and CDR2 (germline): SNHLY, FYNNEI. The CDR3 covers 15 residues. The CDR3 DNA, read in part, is TGTGCCAGCAGTGAGGGACAGAAAGCAGCAGATACG. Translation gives CASSEGQKAADT. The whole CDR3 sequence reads CASSEGQKAADTQYF. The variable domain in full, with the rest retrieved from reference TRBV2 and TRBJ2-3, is EPEVTQTPSHQVTQMGQEVILRCVPISNHLYFYWYRQILGQKVEFLVSFYNNEISEKSEIFDDQFSVERPDGSNFTLKIRSTKLEDSAMYFCASSEGQKAADTQYFGPGTRLTVL.

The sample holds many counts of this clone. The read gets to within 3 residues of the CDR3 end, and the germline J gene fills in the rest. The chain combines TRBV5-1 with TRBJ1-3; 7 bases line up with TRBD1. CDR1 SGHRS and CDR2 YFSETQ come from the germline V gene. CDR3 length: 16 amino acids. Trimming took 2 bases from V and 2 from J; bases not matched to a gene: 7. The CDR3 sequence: CASSFLDQGAGNTIYF. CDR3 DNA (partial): TGCGCCAGCAGCTTCTTAGACCAGGGGGCTGGAAACACC. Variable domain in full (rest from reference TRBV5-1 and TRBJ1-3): KAGVTQTPRYLIKTRGQQVTLSCSPISGHRSVSWYQQTPGQGLQFLFEYFSETQRNKGNFPGRFSGRQFSNSRSEMNVSTLELGDSALYLCASSFLDQGAGNTIYFGEGSWLTVV.

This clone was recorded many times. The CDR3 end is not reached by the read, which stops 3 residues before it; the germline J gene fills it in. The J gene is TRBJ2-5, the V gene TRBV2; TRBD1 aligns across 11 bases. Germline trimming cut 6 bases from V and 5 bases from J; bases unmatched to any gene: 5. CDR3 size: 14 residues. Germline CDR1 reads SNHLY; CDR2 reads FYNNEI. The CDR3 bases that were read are TGTGCCAGCAGCAACCGGGACAGGGGGGAGACC. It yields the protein CASSNRDRGET. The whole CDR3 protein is CASSNRDRGETQYF.

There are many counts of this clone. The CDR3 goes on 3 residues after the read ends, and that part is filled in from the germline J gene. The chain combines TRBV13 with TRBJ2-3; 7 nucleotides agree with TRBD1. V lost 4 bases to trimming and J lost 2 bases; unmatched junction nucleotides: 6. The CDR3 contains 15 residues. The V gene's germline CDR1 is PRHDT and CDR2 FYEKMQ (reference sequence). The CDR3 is CASSSRQGYTDTQYF. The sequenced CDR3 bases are TGTGCCAGCAGCTCGAGACAGGGCTACACAGATACG.

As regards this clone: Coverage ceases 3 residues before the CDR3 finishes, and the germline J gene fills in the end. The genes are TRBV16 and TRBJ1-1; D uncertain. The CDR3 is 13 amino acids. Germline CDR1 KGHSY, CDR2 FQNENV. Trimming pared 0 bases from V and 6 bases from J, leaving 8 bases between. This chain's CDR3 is CASSQSRRAEAFF. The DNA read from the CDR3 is TGTGCCAGCAGCCAATCAAGGAGGGCTGAA.

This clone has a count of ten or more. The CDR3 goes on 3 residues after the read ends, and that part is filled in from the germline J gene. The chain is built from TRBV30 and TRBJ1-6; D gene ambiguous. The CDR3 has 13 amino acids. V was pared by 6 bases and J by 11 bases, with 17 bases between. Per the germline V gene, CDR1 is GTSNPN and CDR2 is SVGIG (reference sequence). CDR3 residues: CACERYKFTPLHF. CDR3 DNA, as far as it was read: TGTGCCTGTGAGAGGTATAAGTTCACACCC.

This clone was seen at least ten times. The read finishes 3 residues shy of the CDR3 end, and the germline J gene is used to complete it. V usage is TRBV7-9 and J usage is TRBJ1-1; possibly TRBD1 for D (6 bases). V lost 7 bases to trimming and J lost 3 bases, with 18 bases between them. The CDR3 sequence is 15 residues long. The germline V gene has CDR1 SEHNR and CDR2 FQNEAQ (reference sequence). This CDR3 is CASTRPSGADTEAFF. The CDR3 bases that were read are TGTGCCAGCACGAGACCGTCAGGGGCGGACACTGAA.

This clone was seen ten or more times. CDR3 amino acids: CASSLASEAFF. Partial CDR3 DNA: TGTGCCAGCAGCTTGGCGTCTGAA. The J gene is TRBJ1-1, the V gene TRBV5-4; D not resolved. The read halts 3 residues ahead of the CDR3 end, with the missing end drawn from the germline J gene. Trimming removed 0 bases from V and 6 bases from J, with 3 bases in between. CDR1 is SGHNT and CDR2 is YYREEE in the germline V gene (reference sequence). The CDR3 is 11 residues long.